The following is a T cell receptor (beta chain) sequence with its context. The target of this receptor is not known. Within one base of it there is no much larger clone, and no base qualities were kept. V is trimmed back by 3 bases and J by 3 bases, and the junction contains 3 bases that no gene match accounts for. Measured from the cysteine to the phenylalanine, the CDR3 is 14 residues long. The DNA shown is the 42-base CDR3, in frame from base 1. The germline V gene (reference sequence) supplies CDR1 MNHEY and CDR2 SMNVEV. This record belongs to a study of shared clonotypes between healthy human individuals (dated by TCRdb to between 2020 and 2021). Study-level background: Three men and two women, aged 18 to 49 years, made up the cohort. For each donor, CD4 naive and CD4 memory were each given three plates, CD8 naive was given two plates, and CD8 memory was given one plate. The study deeply sequenced blood TCR repertoires of about 5 healthy adults to estimate repertoire size and the extent of clonotype sharing between individuals. Libraries were prepared and TCR repertoires were sequenced by different laboratories using diverse techniques, in order to increase sequencing depth and limit assay-specific biases. Leukapheresis yielded between about 0.85 and 9.5 billion PBMCs per donor. Study-wide conclusions, independent of this receptor: Sampling was restricted to blood, and TCR repertoires in tissue are likely to differ from TCR repertoires in blood. Naive subsets generally had larger estimated clonotype richness than memory subsets. When a handful of donors were compared, the shared fraction of clonotypes was around 5% for naive CD4, around 4% for naive CD8, 2% to 2.5% for memory CD4, and about 0.36% for memory CD8. Compared with non-shared clonotypes, the clonotypes found in all four sorted-subset donors had higher generation probabilities. Because the study included only a small number of donors, the genetic and exposure-history diversity represented was limited. Incomplete sequencing was indicated by rarefaction of sorted-subset datasets, despite the large sequencing depth. Pairwise subsampling indicated that sequencing depth was expected to affect the degree of clonotype sharing among donors.

CD8 naive samples were obtained by positive selection for CCR7 among CD45RO-negative cells, yielding a CD45RA+CCR7+ population from which TemRA cells were excluded. Healthy HIV-negative adults with no recently reported acute infections or vaccinations were included as donors. Every donor was a Caucasian adult living in Nashville, Tennessee, USA. Blood was obtained by leukapheresis, after which PBMCs were separated by Ficoll-Histopaque density gradient centrifugation and cryopreserved in liquid nitrogen vapor phase. Analytical flow cytometry was used to check the purity and quantity of each magnetically sorted T cell population. Each sorted fraction had its genomic DNA isolated and then quantified by UV absorbance on a Nanodrop 2000c. TCR CDR3 regions were amplified from genomic DNA by multiplex PCR using the deep immunoSEQ assay. Genomic DNA extracted from each cell subset was distributed evenly over all wells of several immunoSEQ 96-well plates, and each plate served as one replicate. For sorted subsets, roughly 200 ng of genomic DNA, equivalent to tens of thousands of T cell genomes, went into each replicate PCR. The purified libraries were quantified using a Qubit 3.0 fluorometer, sized with a Bioanalyzer 2100, and then quantified again using the KAPA Library Quantification kit. Each immunoSEQ 96-well plate was sequenced on its own single-read 150-cycle Illumina NextSeq 550 flow cell. The published analysis was carried out like this. Because only junctional sequences without quality scores were contained in the immunoSEQ output, filtering matching that applied to full-length reads could not be performed. Sequences were annotated with PyIR, a Python wrapper for IgBLAST v1.9, using IMGT germline references to assign V/J genes and CDR3. Reads were filtered out if the reads had weak V/J assignments (E-value above 1e-6), no CDR3, stop codons, out-of-frame junctions, or ambiguous translated residues. V3J clonotypes were defined by identical inferred V gene, J gene, and CDR3 amino acid sequence. The percentage overlap between two repertoires was calculated by dividing the number of shared unique clonotypes by the size of the smaller repertoire. RTK rarefaction, the Chao1 estimator, and Recon v2.1 estimates of unobserved clonotypes were used to assess repertoire richness. Generation probabilities for all TCRbeta clonotypes obtained by the gDNA method from four donors were computed using OLGA. TCRdb provides this immuneACCESS table in a form limited to in-frame rearrangements. Some clones are lacking; in checked studies, under half of them reflect an unresolved V gene, and why the rest are absent is not known. V, J and clone size reflect that table, while D and trimming were determined from the DNA. The sample includes around 2.1 million clones, with roughly 91% observed a single time. Jointly, the top ten make up about 1.8% of the sample.

The material sequenced was naive CD8+ T cells from PBMCs. The sample's cell subset or site label, in plain terms: CD45RA+CCR7+. The rearranged chain carries TRBV27 and TRBJ2-7; the junction holds 9 bases that match TRBD2. The clonotype was recovered from a young man in good health. Some clones in this sample may be carry-over from other donors' samples. The encoded CDR3 is CASSLIAGDYEQYF. The DNA sequence is as follows: TGTGCCAGCAGTTTGATAGCGGGAGACTACGAGCAGTACTTC.